Included here is one T cell receptor (beta chain) sequence, with context. The sample is drawn from a study of control samples from healthy donors and cancer patients. Using immunoSEQ multiplex PCR, the repertoire was profiled, and TCRdb retains in-frame clones only, with some absent. Of 140,000 or so clones listed, under 90% were seen once; the top ten hold 4% to 5.5%. The CDR3 covers 16 residues. CDR1 is SGDLS and CDR2 is YYNGEE in the germline V gene. V lost 3 bases and J lost 2; bases outside the gene matches: 6. The origin of this receptor is a man aged 25 to 45 in good health. The chain combines TRBV9 with TRBJ1-3; TRBD1 aligns across 9 bases. Sequenced: blood. For the CDR3, the DNA is TGTGCCAGCAGCGCCCCGGGACAGGGAACTGGAAACACCATATATTTT. Its protein is CASSAPGQGTGNTIYF.